Below, 15 T cell receptor beta chains from the same sample are listed, as sequenced in a study of T-cell reconstitution after alpha-beta-depleted transplantation in children. Using unique molecular identifiers, the investigators prepared the TCRbeta library. Via MiXCR, TCRdb re-called the PCR reads, giving one row per CDR3 protein. The data contain almost 500,000 distinct CDR3 sequences, more than 9% of them singletons. This specimen consisted of PBMCs, obtained before TCRalphabeta/CD19-depleted stem cell transplant. Receptors originate from a child aged 2-9 years with inherited bone marrow failure, due to receive a stem cell transplant.

Many counts were recorded for this clonotype. V usage is TRBV6-5 and J usage is TRBJ1-1; D is uncertain. Germline V gene data show CDR1 as MNHEY and CDR2 as SVGAGI. Trimming shortened V by 0 bases and J by 1 base, and 6 bases separated the two germline ends. This CDR3 is built from 14 residues. CDR3 protein: CASSYSPANTEAFF. The CDR3 coding sequence is TGTGCCAGCAGTTACTCGCCGGCGAACACTGAAGCTTTCTTT.

This sequence joins TRBV20-1 and TRBJ1-2, with TRBD1 as a possible D gene (6 bases). Germline V gene data show CDR1 as DFQATT and CDR2 as SNEGSKA (reference sequence). V shed 6 bases and J shed 2 bases, with 10 bases lying between them. The CDR3 consists of 12 residues. CDR3: CSATDRNYGYTF. The CDR3 DNA reads as TGCAGTGCAACAGACAGGAACTATGGCTACACCTTC.

This clonotype was counted at least ten times. The chain couples TRBV4-3 to TRBJ2-2; no reliable D call. Germline values: CDR1 LGHNA, CDR2 YSLEER. Trimming cost V 0 bases and J 3 bases, with 8 bases left between them. This CDR3 is built from 15 residues. The CDR3 region is CASSQDGLDTGELFF. CDR3 DNA: TGCGCCAGCAGCCAAGACGGGCTTGACACCGGGGAGCTGTTTTTT.

To note about this clonotype: This may be a read error: a much more frequent sequence differs by one nucleotide. The V call is TRBV12-3 or TRBV12-4, the J call TRBJ1-1, with D possibly TRBD1 on 5 matching bases. The CDR3 loop spans 12 amino acids. The V and J ends lost 5 bases and 13 bases respectively, with 17 bases between them. The CDR3 nucleotides read TGTGCCAGCAGTCCGGGGCTAGACCAAGTTTTCTTT. Amino acids: CASSPGLDQVFF.

As regards this clonotype: With a much larger clone just one base away, this may be a read error. The genes are TRBV12-3 or TRBV12-4 and TRBJ2-7; D is uncertain. This CDR3 region has 13 residues. CDR3 DNA sequence: TGTGCCAGCAGCCCGGACGAAACCTACGAGCAGCACTTC. It translates to CASSPDETYEQHF.

Only a few counts were recorded for this clonotype. The chain recombines TRBV4-2 with TRBJ2-3; D might be TRBD2 (6 bases). CDR3 length equals 16 residues. V lost 8 bases, J lost 0 bases, and 18 bases lay in between. The V gene's germline CDR1 is LGHNA and CDR2 YNFKEQ. In DNA form, the CDR3 reads TGTGCCAGCGGCCCGGGGGTGAGCGGGAGCACAGATACGCAGTATTTT. It codes for CASGPGVSGSTDTQYF.

This clonotype was seen repeatedly, ten times or more. The chain is built from TRBV6-2 or TRBV6-3 and TRBJ2-1; D not certain. CDR3 size: 13 residues. V lost 2 bases to trimming and J lost 10 bases, with 12 bases between them. CDR1 is MNHEY, CDR2 SVGEGT, per germline. This chain's CDR3 is CASSYTLTGEQFF. The DNA of the CDR3 is TGTGCCAGCAGTTACACTCTTACTGGAGAGCAGTTCTTC.

At least ten counts were recorded for this clonotype. V usage is TRBV7-2 and J usage is TRBJ1-1, with D possibly being TRBD1 (6 bases). This CDR3 comprises 15 residues. CDR1 SGHTA and CDR2 FQGNSA come from the germline V gene. Trimming cost V 3 bases and J 5 bases, with 16 bases left between them. This chain's CDR3 is CASSLSPRGQTEAFF. CDR3 DNA: TGTGCCAGCAGCTTGTCCCCCAGGGGTCAAACTGAAGCTTTCTTT.

This clonotype has a handful of counts. The V and J genes are TRBV30 and TRBJ2-5; 13 bases align to TRBD2. Trimming cost V 4 bases and J 2 bases; bases outside gene matches: 16. Per the germline V gene, CDR1 is GTSNPN and CDR2 is SVGIG (reference sequence). The CDR3 loop spans 19 amino acids. CDR3 coding DNA: TGTGCCTGGAATCTGTTCCCGAGACTAGCGGGAGGCAGACAAGAGACCCAGTACTTC. Its protein product is CAWNLFPRLAGGRQETQYF.

This clonotype came up many times. The chain links TRBV25-1 to TRBJ2-7, with D possibly TRBD2 on 6 matching bases. The CDR3 runs to 16 residues. Germline CDR1 is MGHDK and CDR2 is SYGVNS. V lost 2 bases and J 1 base, leaving 15 bases between the germline ends. CDR3 sequence: CASSETRGRSSYEQYF. In nucleotides, the CDR3 is TGTGCCAGCAGTGAAACACGTGGGAGGTCTTCCTACGAGCAGTACTTC.

Ten or more counts support this clonotype. The V gene is TRBV28, the J gene TRBJ2-7; D gene unclear. Germline assignment: CDR1 MDHEN and CDR2 SYDVKM. The CDR3 totals 12 residues. The V end was cut by 4 bases, the J end by 2 bases, with 6 bases between. CDR3 region: CASSSGTYEQYF. The DNA of the CDR3 is TGTGCCAGCAGTTCGGGTACCTACGAGCAGTACTTC.

This clonotype came up many times. This chain links TRBV5-1 with TRBJ2-1; 8 bases are shared with TRBD2. V gave up 3 bases and J gave up 6 bases; unmatched junction bases: 11. This CDR3 spans 16 amino acids. Germline CDR1 and CDR2: SGHRS and YFSETQ. The DNA of the CDR3 is TGCGCCAGCAGCTGGAGTCCGGGAGGGCCGGGCAATGAGCAGTTCTTC. Amino acids: CASSWSPGGPGNEQFF.

This clonotype was seen ten or more times. The chain uses TRBV15 and TRBJ2-7; perhaps D is TRBD1 or TRBD2 (6 bases each). Germline CDR1 and CDR2: LNHNV and YYDKDF (reference sequence). Trimming removed 5 bases at V and 3 bases at J, with 23 bases between. The CDR3 covers 17 residues. CDR3 DNA sequence: TGTGCCACCAGCCGTATGAAACTGGGGGGCGAACACTACGAGCAGTACTTC. It is translated as CATSRMKLGGEHYEQYF.

This clonotype came up many times. The chain combines TRBV18 with TRBJ2-5; D is uncertain. The CDR3 is made up of 13 amino acids. V lost 4 bases to trimming and J lost 3 bases, with 9 bases between them. Germline lookup yields CDR1 KGHSH and CDR2 LQKENI. The CDR3 DNA follows: TGTGCCAGCTCACAAGTGTTGGAAGAGACCCAGTACTTC. This gives the protein CASSQVLEETQYF.

This clonotype came up a few times. V and J are TRBV24-1 and TRBJ2-3, with 15 bases lining up with TRBD2. The trim removed 3 bases at V and 0 bases at J, leaving 9 bases unmatched. Germline V gene data show CDR1 as KGHDR and CDR2 as SFDVKD. CDR3 length: 20 residues. The CDR3 region is CATSDPIGLAGGPSTDTQYF. CDR3 sequence (DNA): TGTGCCACCAGTGATCCCATCGGACTAGCGGGAGGGCCAAGCACAGATACGCAGTATTTT.